Listed below are T cell receptor beta chains from one sample, sequenced in a study of T cell responses to AZD1222 COVID-19 vaccine. The table came from immunoSEQ multiplex PCR; TCRdb's copy has only in-frame clones and leaves some out. The sample includes some 120,000 clones, about 88% of them seen just once. This specimen consisted of peripheral blood, obtained on day 0 of AZD1222 vaccination. These receptors originate from an adult in good health. Each CDR3 is given with its conserved first and last residue. The order of the fields is J gene, V gene, D gene, clone size, CDR3 DNA, CDR3 protein. A D gene is named only where the DNA matches it firmly. Not all rows give a size; the values are once, few, many and, for expanded clones, a class.

j_call: TRBJ1-5; v_call: TRBV4-1; d_call: NA; clone_size: NA; cdr3_nt: TGCGCCAGCAGCCAAGCCGGCCAGGGAGGTTATCAGCCCCAGCATTTT; cdr3_aa: CASSQAGQGGYQPQHF
j_call: TRBJ1-2; v_call: TRBV9; d_call: TRBD1; clone_size: NA; cdr3_nt: TGTGCCAGCAGCGTACTTGAAGGGACAGTCTATGGCTACACCTTC; cdr3_aa: CASSVLEGTVYGYTF
j_call: TRBJ2-2; v_call: TRBV9; d_call: TRBD1; clone_size: NA; cdr3_nt: TGTGCCAGCAGCGTAGCTACAGGGGGACTCATGGGACACACCGGGGAGCTGTTTTTT; cdr3_aa: CASSVATGGLMGHTGELFF
j_call: TRBJ2-3; v_call: TRBV20-1; d_call: NA; clone_size: NA; cdr3_nt: TGCAGTGCTAGAGCGGGAGATACGCAGTATTTT; cdr3_aa: CSARAGDTQYF
j_call: TRBJ2-3; v_call: TRBV7-9; d_call: NA; clone_size: few; cdr3_nt: TGTGCCAGCAGCGGGGGGCGGGATGGAGATACGCAGTATTTT; cdr3_aa: CASSGGRDGDTQYF
j_call: TRBJ1-2; v_call: TRBV7-8; d_call: TRBD1; clone_size: NA; cdr3_nt: TGTGCCAGCAGCCCTCGGACAGGCTATGGCTACACCTTC; cdr3_aa: CASSPRTGYGYTF
j_call: TRBJ2-7; v_call: TRBV30; d_call: NA; clone_size: NA; cdr3_nt: TGTGCCTGGAGTGTACCCCCCCGGGCCTACATTACCTACGAGCAGTACTTC; cdr3_aa: CAWSVPPRAYITYEQYF
j_call: TRBJ1-1; v_call: TRBV19; d_call: NA; clone_size: NA; cdr3_nt: TGTGCCAGTAGTATCCCCGCGCAGGGACGAACTGAAGCTTTCTTT; cdr3_aa: CASSIPAQGRTEAFF
j_call: TRBJ2-7; v_call: TRBV28; d_call: NA; clone_size: NA; cdr3_nt: TGTGCCAGCAGAACCCGAGGTGGCACCTACGAGCAGTACTTC; cdr3_aa: CASRTRGGTYEQYF
j_call: TRBJ1-2; v_call: TRBV2; d_call: NA; clone_size: few; cdr3_nt: TGTGCCAGCAGTGAACCCCGAGAGGCTAACTATGGCTACACCTTC; cdr3_aa: CASSEPREANYGYTF
j_call: TRBJ2-7; v_call: TRBV25-1; d_call: NA; clone_size: NA; cdr3_nt: TGTGCCAGCAGTGCGGCAGGAGATTCCTACGAGCAGTACTTC; cdr3_aa: CASSAAGDSYEQYF
j_call: TRBJ2-3; v_call: TRBV20-1; d_call: NA; clone_size: few; cdr3_nt: TGCAGTGCGACAGCAACAGATACGCAGTATTTT; cdr3_aa: CSATATDTQYF
j_call: TRBJ1-1; v_call: TRBV7-9; d_call: NA; clone_size: NA; cdr3_nt: TGTGCCAGCAGCTTATTGGCGGGAAGGGGGGAAGGGACTGAAGCTTTCTTT; cdr3_aa: CASSLLAGRGEGTEAFF
j_call: TRBJ2-7; v_call: TRBV5-1; d_call: NA; clone_size: NA; cdr3_nt: TGCGCCAGCAGCTTGGCGGGTACCGGGATAGCCGGGACTCCATACCAGCAGTACTTC; cdr3_aa: CASSLAGTGIAGTPYQQYF
j_call: TRBJ1-2; v_call: TRBV28; d_call: TRBD1; clone_size: NA; cdr3_nt: TGTGCCAGCAGTCTAACAGGGGCTGTTAACTATGGCTACACCTTC; cdr3_aa: CASSLTGAVNYGYTF
j_call: TRBJ1-5; v_call: TRBV5-8; d_call: TRBD1; clone_size: NA; cdr3_nt: TGTGCCAGCAGCTTCGGACAGGGCTGGCAGCCCCAGCATTTT; cdr3_aa: CASSFGQGWQPQHF
j_call: TRBJ1-3; v_call: TRBV12-3/TRBV12-4; d_call: NA; clone_size: NA; cdr3_nt: TGTGCCAGCAGTTTAAAGGCGAGAAACACCATATATTTT; cdr3_aa: CASSLKARNTIYF
j_call: TRBJ2-7; v_call: TRBV5-3; d_call: TRBD2; clone_size: NA; cdr3_nt: TGTGCCAGAAGCTTGAGGACTAGAACTTACCAGAGGGCCGGCTCCTACGAGCAGTACTTC; cdr3_aa: CARSLRTRTYQRAGSYEQYF
j_call: TRBJ1-2; v_call: TRBV2; d_call: NA; clone_size: NA; cdr3_nt: TGTGCCAGCAGTGTCGCGGGGGTGGGATATGGCTACACCTTC; cdr3_aa: CASSVAGVGYGYTF
j_call: TRBJ1-2; v_call: TRBV7-9; d_call: TRBD1; clone_size: NA; cdr3_nt: TGTGCCAGCAGCTTGGGTCGCCCAGGGGGCGCAGACGATGGCTACACCTTC; cdr3_aa: CASSLGRPGGADDGYTF
j_call: TRBJ1-1; v_call: TRBV6-5; d_call: NA; clone_size: NA; cdr3_nt: TGTGCCAGCAGTCCCTTTAAGGCGAACACTGAAGCTTTCTTT; cdr3_aa: CASSPFKANTEAFF
j_call: TRBJ2-7; v_call: TRBV11-2; d_call: NA; clone_size: NA; cdr3_nt: TGTGCCAGCAGCTTTACAGGGATGGGCGAGCAGTACTTC; cdr3_aa: CASSFTGMGEQYF
j_call: TRBJ2-3; v_call: TRBV19; d_call: NA; clone_size: few; cdr3_nt: TGTGCCAGTAGTACCTGGAGGGGTACGCAGTATTTT; cdr3_aa: CASSTWRGTQYF
j_call: TRBJ1-2; v_call: TRBV5-6; d_call: NA; clone_size: NA; cdr3_nt: TGTGCCAGCACCTTGGTCGGCGGGGGTAACTATGGCTACACCTTC; cdr3_aa: CASTLVGGGNYGYTF
j_call: TRBJ2-7; v_call: TRBV20-1; d_call: TRBD2; clone_size: NA; cdr3_nt: TGCAGTGCTAGTGCCCTTCCGGGACTAGCCCGAGAGCAGTACTTC; cdr3_aa: CSASALPGLAREQYF
j_call: TRBJ1-6; v_call: TRBV6-5; d_call: NA; clone_size: NA; cdr3_nt: TGTGCCAGCATGCCAGCTTCATATAATTCACCCCTCCACTTT; cdr3_aa: CASMPASYNSPLHF
j_call: TRBJ1-5; v_call: TRBV9; d_call: NA; clone_size: NA; cdr3_nt: TGTGCCAGCAGCGTTACAGGGTCAGCCCAGCCCCAGCATTTT; cdr3_aa: CASSVTGSAQPQHF
j_call: TRBJ2-5; v_call: TRBV7-7; d_call: NA; clone_size: NA; cdr3_nt: TGTGCTAGCAGCTTAGGCCCGGGGGCTACCTTAAGGACCCAGTACTTC; cdr3_aa: CASSLGPGATLRTQYF
j_call: TRBJ1-2; v_call: TRBV12-3/TRBV12-4; d_call: TRBD1; clone_size: NA; cdr3_nt: TGTGCCAGCAGCCCGGGACAGGGATTGGATAGGACCTTC; cdr3_aa: CASSPGQGLDRTF
j_call: TRBJ2-7; v_call: TRBV29-1; d_call: NA; clone_size: NA; cdr3_nt: TGCAGCGTTGGGGCGGGACAAAAGAGCGAGCAGTACTTC; cdr3_aa: CSVGAGQKSEQYF
j_call: TRBJ1-4; v_call: TRBV27; d_call: NA; clone_size: NA; cdr3_nt: TGTGCCAGCAGTGGAAGGGACCCCCCCCGAGGAGCTAATGAAAAACTGTTTTTT; cdr3_aa: CASSGRDPPRGANEKLFF
j_call: TRBJ2-2; v_call: TRBV28; d_call: TRBD1; clone_size: NA; cdr3_nt: TGTGCCAGCATTAGGACAGGGAGGACCGGGGAGCTGTTTTTT; cdr3_aa: CASIRTGRTGELFF
j_call: TRBJ1-2; v_call: TRBV6-2/TRBV6-3; d_call: NA; clone_size: NA; cdr3_nt: TGTGCCAGCAGTTACTCCATCAACAGTTATGGCTACACCTTC; cdr3_aa: CASSYSINSYGYTF
j_call: TRBJ1-5; v_call: TRBV30; d_call: NA; clone_size: few; cdr3_nt: TGTGCCTGGAGTTCATATAGCGGCAATCAGCCCCAGCATTTT; cdr3_aa: CAWSSYSGNQPQHF
j_call: TRBJ2-5; v_call: TRBV18; d_call: NA; clone_size: once; cdr3_nt: TGTGCCAGCTCCTCCCTTGGGACCCAGGAGACCCAGTACTTC; cdr3_aa: CASSSLGTQETQYF
j_call: TRBJ2-7; v_call: TRBV4-2; d_call: NA; clone_size: NA; cdr3_nt: TGTGCCAGCAGCCAAGGTGGCTACGAGCAGTACTTC; cdr3_aa: CASSQGGYEQYF
j_call: TRBJ2-1; v_call: TRBV5-5; d_call: NA; clone_size: NA; cdr3_nt: TGTGCCAGCAGCTTGCTTGGGTTGCGGGGGCCCGTAAACAATGAGCAGTTCTTC; cdr3_aa: CASSLLGLRGPVNNEQFF
j_call: TRBJ2-3; v_call: TRBV30; d_call: NA; clone_size: NA; cdr3_nt: TGTGCCTGGAGTGTAAAGGGTTTGGATACGCAGTATTTT; cdr3_aa: CAWSVKGLDTQYF
j_call: TRBJ2-7; v_call: TRBV6-2/TRBV6-3; d_call: NA; clone_size: NA; cdr3_nt: TGTGCCAGCAGTTACTCTAGGGGCAGGTATTACGAGCAGTACTTC; cdr3_aa: CASSYSRGRYYEQYF
j_call: TRBJ1-6; v_call: TRBV4-1; d_call: NA; clone_size: NA; cdr3_nt: TGCGCCAGCAGCCAGCTGCAGGGGATAGCTAATTCACCCCTCCACTTT; cdr3_aa: CASSQLQGIANSPLHF